This T cell receptor beta chain was sequenced during a study of T cell responses to AZD1222 COVID-19 vaccine. Here immunoSEQ multiplex PCR was the method, and the copy in TCRdb shows in-frame clones only, minus some. The table shows approximately 130,000 clones, with 93% occurring only once. Sequencing used peripheral blood, obtained on day 0 of AZD1222 vaccination. The clonotype comes from an adult in good health.

CDR3 in amino acids: CASSYSQFNEKLFF. The CDR3 nucleotides are TGTGCCAGCAGTTACTCTCAGTTTAATGAAAAACTGTTTTTT. This rearrangement joins TRBV6-5 to TRBJ1-4; D is ambiguous. The V gene lost 0 bases and the J gene lost 4 bases, with 6 bases spanning the gap. Germline loops: CDR1 MNHEY, CDR2 SVGAGI. The CDR3 has 14 amino acids.